These 14 T cell receptor beta chains were sequenced from one sample in a study of blood T cells in healthy people across ages. For the second PCR, which ran for roughly 7 to 11 cycles, a sample-barcoded 5' primer and a J-beta primer mix were used. TCRdb redid the calling of the 5' RACE reads with MiXCR, one entry per CDR3 protein. The sample holds 750,000 to 950,000 distinct CDR3 sequences, roughly 29% seen once. This same sample was also part of a study on T cells of mothers and their children.

Sequencing was carried out using blood. The receptor set was obtained from a woman between 35 and 50 years old in good health.

The chain uses TRBV24-1 and TRBJ1-4; TRBD1 matches at 9 bases. The germline V gene has CDR1 KGHDR and CDR2 SFDVKD. With 7 bases clipped from V and 8 bases from J, the junction kept 10 bases outside the gene matches. This CDR3 contains 15 residues. CDR3 nucleotides: TGTGCCACCAGCGGAGGTGGGACAGGGTCAGAAAAACTGTTTTTT. Translated: CATSGGGTGSEKLFF.

About this clonotype itself: At one end, the junction sequence differs from germline, possibly due to a read error. The chain is built from TRBV11-2 and TRBJ1-2; possible D gene TRBD1, 6 bases. CDR1 SGHAT and CDR2 FQNNGV come from the germline V gene. The CDR3 covers 16 residues. Here the CDR3 DNA reads TGTACCAGCAACTTAGGCCCAGGGGCCGCAAACTATGGCTACACCTTC. Its protein is CTSNLGPGAANYGYTF.

The V call is TRBV6-6, the J call TRBJ1-6; D not resolved. The germline V gene has CDR1 MNHNY and CDR2 SVGAGI (reference sequence). V was clipped by 4 bases and J by 10 bases, with 11 bases between them. This CDR3 is 13 amino acids long. Here the CDR3 reads CASSSLIGSPLHF. CDR3 DNA sequence: TGTGCCAGCAGTTCCTTGATCGGCTCACCCCTCCACTTT.

The chain is built from TRBV9 and TRBJ1-1; D may be TRBD1 (6 bases). The CDR3 contains 16 residues. Germline CDR1 SGDLS, CDR2 YYNGEE. V lost 0 bases and J lost 5, with 17 bases in between. The CDR3 DNA reads as TGTGCCAGCAGCGTAGGCAGGGGTCGTGTGGGAACTGAAGCTTTCTTT. This translates into CASSVGRGRVGTEAFF.

This clonotype has only a few counts. Sequence at one end of the junction differs from germline and may be a read error. The V call is TRBV2, the J call TRBJ2-3, with D tentatively TRBD1 or TRBD2 (5 bases each). The V gene's germline CDR1 is SNHLY and CDR2 FYNNEI. The CDR3 loop spans 13 amino acids. DNA for the CDR3: TGTGCCAGCAGTTCTGGGACCACAGATACGCGGTATTTT. This gives the protein CASSSGTTDTRYF.

J is TRBJ2-5 and V is TRBV27; 8 positions match TRBD1. The CDR3 contains 14 residues. The trim removed 3 bases at V and 4 bases at J, leaving 4 bases unmatched. CDR1 MNHEY and CDR2 SMNVEV come from the germline V gene (reference sequence). CDR3 protein: CASSLTGVVETQYF. As DNA, the CDR3 is TGTGCCAGCAGTTTGACAGGGGTCGTAGAGACCCAGTACTTC.

This clonotype was seen a few times. The DNA for the CDR3 is TGTGCCAGCAGCAAAGACCCCCCGCGACCGGGAGACCCGGAAAAACTGTTTTTT. This codes for CASSKDPPRPGDPEKLFF. The J gene is TRBJ1-4, the V gene TRBV21-1; the table's D call of TRBD1 was not tested on the DNA. TRBV21-1 counts as a pseudogene. The CDR3 extends over 18 amino acids.

This clonotype was counted between two and nine times. The chain employs TRBV28 and TRBJ2-3; 9 bases map to TRBD2. The germline CDR1 and CDR2 sequences are MDHEN and SYDVKM. V dropped 4 bases and J dropped 2; count of bases not matched to a gene: 7. This CDR3 contains 16 residues. The CDR3 DNA is TGTGCCAGCAGTTCCCTAGCGGGACACATCACAGATACGCAGTATTTT. Translated: CASSSLAGHITDTQYF.

The chain links TRBV20-1 to TRBJ1-2; the match to TRBD1 covers 7 bases. V gave up 5 bases and J gave up 8 bases; unmatched junction bases: 14. The germline V gene has CDR1 DFQATT and CDR2 SNEGSKA (reference sequence). The CDR3 extends over 14 amino acids. This CDR3 reads CSAYSTGASGGYTF. The CDR3 nucleotides read TGCAGTGCTTACTCTACAGGGGCCTCGGGCGGCTACACCTTC.

V gene TRBV19 combines with J gene TRBJ1-2, with a possible D match to TRBD1 (5 bases). The CDR3 has 19 residues. Trimming shortened V by 3 bases and J by 4 bases, and 27 bases separated the two germline ends. CDR1 is LNHDA, CDR2 SQIVND, per germline (reference sequence). For the CDR3, the DNA is TGTGCCAGTAGTATCCGAAGCGGTGTAACCTTTACCGGGGGCTATGGCTACACCTTC. Translating it yields CASSIRSGVTFTGGYGYTF.

This clonotype was recorded a few times. J is TRBJ1-1 and V is TRBV7-2; 10 bases map to TRBD1. The CDR3 is 15 residues long. The V and J ends lost 10 bases and 4 bases, in that order; junction bases with no gene match: 12. CDR1 is SGHTA, CDR2 FQGNSA, per germline. CDR3 bases: TGTGCCACCAACGACCCACGGACAGGGGGCACTGAAGCTTTCTTT. This translates into CATNDPRTGGTEAFF. The full variable domain, its missing parts supplied by reference TRBV7-2 and TRBJ1-1, is GAGVSQSPSNKVTEKGKDVELRCDPISGHTALYWYRQSLGQGLEFLIYFQGNSAPDKSGLPSDRFSAERTGGSVSTLTIQRTQQEDSAVYLCATNDPRTGGTEAFFGQGTRLTVV.

The chain has TRBV7-2 and TRBJ1-1; a weak D match, TRBD1 (6 bases). CDR3 length: 15 amino acids. V was pared by 10 bases and J by 0 bases, with 18 bases between. The germline gives CDR1 SGHTA, CDR2 FQGNSA. The CDR3 region is CATLPTGLMNTEAFF. The CDR3 DNA reads as TGTGCCACCCTCCCGACAGGCCTGATGAACACTGAAGCTTTCTTT.

This clonotype was detected ten times or more. Germline and junction disagree at one end, which may indicate a read error. The V gene is TRBV12-3 or TRBV12-4, the J gene TRBJ2-5, with D perhaps matching TRBD2 (5 bases). The CDR3 has 11 residues. CDR3 loop: CASSPGETQYF. The CDR3 region has the DNA TGCGCCAGCAGCCCGGGGGAGACCCAGTACTTC.

The chain employs TRBV28 and TRBJ1-5; weak D call: TRBD1 (5 bases). CDR3 size: 12 residues. Trimming shortened V by 10 bases and J by 2 bases, and 9 bases separated the two germline ends. Per germline, CDR1 MDHEN and CDR2 SYDVKM. As DNA, the CDR3 is TGTGCCAACGGGGCTGGCAATCAGCCCCAGCATTTT. Its protein is CANGAGNQPQHF.